This T cell receptor (beta chain) stems from a study of blood T cell repertoires in COVID-19. Looking at the study overall: PBMCs, B-cell-depleted T cells, or T cells provided the cDNA or gDNA that made up the material.

Only in-frame clones appear in the TCRdb table, and some are missing; sequencing was by immunoSEQ multiplex PCR. The table shows roughly 250,000 clones, with about 87% occurring only once. The CDR3 spans 15 residues. V lost 7 bases, J lost 0 bases, and 7 bases stayed unmatched. From germline, CDR1 is LGHNA and CDR2 YNFKEQ. The specimen sequenced was PBMCs or T cells enriched from blood (not recorded which). This TCR came from a woman aged 45-65 years who had recovered from COVID-19. This chain connects TRBV4-2 to TRBJ1-2, with TRBD1 matching over 8 bases. CDR3 amino acids: CASTANRGTNYGYTF. CDR3 coding DNA: TGTGCCAGCACCGCTAACAGGGGGACTAACTATGGCTACACCTTC.